The subject of this entry is one T cell receptor (beta chain). Its antigen is currently unknown. The germline gene is not matched at one end of the junction; a read error may be the cause. This record comes from a study of cytomegalovirus exposure and HLA in healthy donors. About the study: For the 300 to 400 genotyped donors, around 76% fell within the Caucasian-associated ancestry cluster.

Study conclusions and caveats: Apparent HLA restriction characterized most CMV-associated TCR beta chains in a later analysis. Sequence variants that were highly shared formed a cluster that was likely a sequencing artifact.

CDR1 is SEHNR, CDR2 FQNEAQ, per germline (reference sequence). The CDR3 is 15 amino acids. As for the donors, each was a healthy bone marrow donor. PCR amplification relied on 60 Vbeta primers (plus 13 Jbeta primers). Sequencing was performed with immunoSEQ multiplex PCR; in TCRdb, only in-frame clones are kept and a portion is missing. This table holds some 200,000 clones, about 81% found once. Sample: PBMCs. The chain employs TRBV7-9 and TRBJ1-1; TRBD1 is a possible D gene (5 bases). The receptor comes from a woman under 30 in good health and CMV-seronegative. The chain's CDR3 is CSSSLAGGATGEAFF. The CDR3 DNA follows: TGTTCCAGCAGCCTCGCAGGAGGGGCGACGGGTGAAGCTTTCTTT.